This TCR beta chain was found in a study of PD-1 blockade in classical Hodgkin lymphoma. Study observations and caveats: Partial responders and progressors had significantly lower baseline TCR diversity. A significant rise in TCR diversity was seen by C4D1 for CD4+ cells but not for CD8+ cells.

Brentuximab vedotin exposure varied, and every patient relapsed after autologous stem cell transplantation. Patients' outcomes at their best amounted to complete response, partial response or progressive disease. The assay was immunoSEQ multiplex PCR, and TCRdb's table has in-frame clones only and misses some. Here the sample spans about 76,000 clones, under 90% being singletons. In regard to this clone: Antigen specificity is unknown.

The CDR3 is made up of 22 amino acids. Per the germline V gene, CDR1 is LGHNT and CDR2 is FRNRAP. Trimming removed 0 bases from V and 0 bases from J; junction bases left unmatched: 15. This TCR was sampled from a human donor with classical Hodgkin lymphoma. The rearrangement links TRBV12-5 to TRBJ2-1; 12 bases map to TRBD2. Sequenced here: peripheral blood mononuclear cells (PBMCs), sampled at baseline. The CDR3: CASGLVPGGLAGPYPSYNEQFF. DNA for the CDR3: TGTGCTAGTGGTTTGGTACCAGGGGGACTAGCGGGCCCCTACCCCTCCTACAATGAGCAGTTCTTC.